This T cell receptor beta chain was recorded in a study of T-cell memory formation after mild COVID-19. This clonotype was found a few times. What it recognizes is unknown. TCRdb itself ran the 5' RACE reads through MiXCR, one entry per CDR3 protein. The table lists hundreds of thousands of distinct CDR3 sequences, 12% to 15% of them singletons. Study results and caveats: CM and EM subsets held most contracting CD4+ clones; EMRA held CD8+ ones.

The sequencing sample was made of PBMCs or a T cell subset sorted from them (not recorded which). The receptor comes from a man aged 18 to 29 who had mild COVID-19 (a few samples of this study predate the infection). Cell type and time point are not known.

CDR3 sequence reads: CASSYSRQNHEAFF. The CDR3, as DNA: TGTGCCAGCAGTTACTCCCGACAGAACCATGAAGCTTTCTTT. The V and J genes are TRBV6-5 and TRBJ1-1; a possible D gene is TRBD1 (5 bases). Germline CDR1 is MNHEY and CDR2 is SVGAGI. The CDR3 has 14 amino acids. V gave up 0 bases and J gave up 7 bases, with 12 bases separating them.